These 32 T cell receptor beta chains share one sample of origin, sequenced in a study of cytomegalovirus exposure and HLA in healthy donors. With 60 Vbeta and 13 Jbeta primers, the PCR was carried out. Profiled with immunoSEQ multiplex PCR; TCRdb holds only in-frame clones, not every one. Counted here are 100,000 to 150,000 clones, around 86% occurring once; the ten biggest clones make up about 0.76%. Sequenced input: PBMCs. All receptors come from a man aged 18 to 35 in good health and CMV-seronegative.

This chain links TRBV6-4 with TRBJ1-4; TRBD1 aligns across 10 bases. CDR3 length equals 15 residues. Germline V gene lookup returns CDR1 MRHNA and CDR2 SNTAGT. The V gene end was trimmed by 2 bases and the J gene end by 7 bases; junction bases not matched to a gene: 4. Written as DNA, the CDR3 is TGTGCCAGCAGTGACAGCCGGGACAGGGGTGAAAAACTGTTTTTT. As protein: CASSDSRDRGEKLFF.

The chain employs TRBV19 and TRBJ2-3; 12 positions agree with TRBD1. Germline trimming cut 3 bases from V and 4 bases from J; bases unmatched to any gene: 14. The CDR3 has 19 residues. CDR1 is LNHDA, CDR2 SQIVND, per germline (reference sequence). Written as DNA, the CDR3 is TGTGCCAGTAGTATCTCCGGGACAGGGGGCGGATTCCTCTCAGATACGCAGTATTTT. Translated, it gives CASSISGTGGGFLSDTQYF.

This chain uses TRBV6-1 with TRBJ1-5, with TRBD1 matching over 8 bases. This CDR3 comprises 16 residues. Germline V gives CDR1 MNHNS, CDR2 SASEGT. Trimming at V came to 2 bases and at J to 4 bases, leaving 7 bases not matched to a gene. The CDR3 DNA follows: TGTGCCAGCAGTGAAAGTCCGCAGGGGGCGAATCAGCCCCAGCATTTT. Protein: CASSESPQGANQPQHF.

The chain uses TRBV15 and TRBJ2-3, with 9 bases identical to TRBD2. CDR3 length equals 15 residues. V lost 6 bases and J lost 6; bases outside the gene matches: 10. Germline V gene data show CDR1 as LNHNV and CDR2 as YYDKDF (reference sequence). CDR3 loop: CATRLIAGVSDTQYF. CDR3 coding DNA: TGTGCCACCAGGTTGATAGCGGGGGTGTCGGATACGCAGTATTTT.

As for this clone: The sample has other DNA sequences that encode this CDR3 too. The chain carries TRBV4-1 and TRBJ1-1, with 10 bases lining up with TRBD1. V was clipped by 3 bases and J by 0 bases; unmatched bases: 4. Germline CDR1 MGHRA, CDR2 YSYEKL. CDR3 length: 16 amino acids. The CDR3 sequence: CASSHGGTGVNTEAFF. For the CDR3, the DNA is TGCGCCAGCAGCCACGGAGGGACAGGGGTGAACACTGAAGCTTTCTTT.

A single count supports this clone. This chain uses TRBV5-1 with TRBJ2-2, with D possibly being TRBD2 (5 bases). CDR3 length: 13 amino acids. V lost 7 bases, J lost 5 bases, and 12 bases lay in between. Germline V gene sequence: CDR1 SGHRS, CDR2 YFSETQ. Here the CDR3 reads CASAIRGTGELFF. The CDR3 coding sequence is TGCGCCAGCGCCATCCGGGGTACCGGGGAGCTGTTTTTT.

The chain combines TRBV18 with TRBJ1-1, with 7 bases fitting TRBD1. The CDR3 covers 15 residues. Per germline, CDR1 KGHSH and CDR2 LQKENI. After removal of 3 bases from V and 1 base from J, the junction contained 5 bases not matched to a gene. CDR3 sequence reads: CASSPSGTENTEAFF. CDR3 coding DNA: TGTGCCAGCTCACCTTCCGGGACAGAGAACACTGAAGCTTTCTTT. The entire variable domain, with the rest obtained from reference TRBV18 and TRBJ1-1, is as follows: NAGVMQNPRHLVRRRGQEARLRCSPMKGHSHVYWYRQLPEEGLKFMVYLQKENIIDESGMPKERFSAEFPKEGPSILRIQQVVRGDSAAYFCASSPSGTENTEAFFGQGTRLTVV.

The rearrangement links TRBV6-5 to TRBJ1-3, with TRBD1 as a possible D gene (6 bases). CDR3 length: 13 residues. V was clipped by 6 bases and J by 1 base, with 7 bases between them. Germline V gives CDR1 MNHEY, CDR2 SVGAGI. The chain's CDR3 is CASRQGSGNTIYF. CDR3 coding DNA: TGTGCCAGCAGACAGGGATCTGGAAACACCATATATTTT.

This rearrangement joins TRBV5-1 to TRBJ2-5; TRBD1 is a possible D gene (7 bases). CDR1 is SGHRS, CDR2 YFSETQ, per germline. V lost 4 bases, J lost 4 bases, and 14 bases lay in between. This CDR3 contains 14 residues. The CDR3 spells CASSGGTAPETQYF. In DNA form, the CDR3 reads TGCGCCAGCAGCGGAGGGACAGCCCCAGAGACCCAGTACTTC. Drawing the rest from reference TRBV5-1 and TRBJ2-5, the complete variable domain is KAGVTQTPRYLIKTRGQQVTLSCSPISGHRSVSWYQQTPGQGLQFLFEYFSETQRNKGNFPGRFSGRQFSNSRSEMNVSTLELGDSALYLCASSGGTAPETQYFGPGTRLLVL.

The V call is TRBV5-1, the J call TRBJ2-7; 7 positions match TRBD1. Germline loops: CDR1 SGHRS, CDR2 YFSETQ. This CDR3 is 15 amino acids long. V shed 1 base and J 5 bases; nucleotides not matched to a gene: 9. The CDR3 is CASSLSETGRDEQYF. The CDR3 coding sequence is TGCGCCAGCAGCTTGAGTGAGACAGGGCGGGACGAGCAGTACTTC.

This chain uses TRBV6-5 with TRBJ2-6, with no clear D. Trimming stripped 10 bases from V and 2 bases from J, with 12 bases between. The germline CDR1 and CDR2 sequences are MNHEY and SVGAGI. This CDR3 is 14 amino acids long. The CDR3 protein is CATSQAAGANVLTF. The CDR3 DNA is TGTGCCACCTCCCAGGCTGCTGGGGCCAACGTCCTGACTTTC.

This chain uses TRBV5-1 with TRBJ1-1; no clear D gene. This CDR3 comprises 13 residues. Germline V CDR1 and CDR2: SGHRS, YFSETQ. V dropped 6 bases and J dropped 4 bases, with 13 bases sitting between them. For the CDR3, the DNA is TGCGCCAGCAAGGCAGGCTACTTCACTGAAGCTTTCTTT. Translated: CASKAGYFTEAFF.

Here the CDR3 DNA reads TGTGCCAGCAGCTTGGTGGGGACAGGGGGATTTCCCTATGGCTACACCTTC. It specifies CASSLVGTGGFPYGYTF. V gene TRBV7-9 combines with J gene TRBJ1-2; 11 bases map to TRBD1. CDR1 and CDR2 from the germline V gene are SEHNR and FQNEAQ (reference sequence). The junction had 10 bases not matched to a gene; V was cut back by 3 bases and J by 4 bases. The CDR3 consists of 17 residues.

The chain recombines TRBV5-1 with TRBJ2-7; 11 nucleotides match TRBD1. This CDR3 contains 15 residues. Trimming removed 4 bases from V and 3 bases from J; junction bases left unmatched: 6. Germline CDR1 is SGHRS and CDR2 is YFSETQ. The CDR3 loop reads CASSGGTGGSYEQYF. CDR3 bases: TGCGCCAGCAGCGGCGGGACAGGGGGAAGCTACGAGCAGTACTTC.

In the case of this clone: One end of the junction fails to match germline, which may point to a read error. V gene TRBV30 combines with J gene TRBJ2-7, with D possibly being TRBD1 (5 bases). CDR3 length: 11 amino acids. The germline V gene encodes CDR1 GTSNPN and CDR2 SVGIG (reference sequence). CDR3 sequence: CAWSLGATVRF. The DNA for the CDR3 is TGTGCCTGGAGTTTGGGTGCGACAGTACGGTTC.

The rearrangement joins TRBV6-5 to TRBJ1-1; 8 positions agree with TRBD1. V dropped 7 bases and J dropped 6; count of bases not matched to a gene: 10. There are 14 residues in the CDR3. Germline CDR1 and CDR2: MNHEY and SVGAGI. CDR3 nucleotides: TGTGCCAGCAATCCCGGACAGGGTTCCCCTGAAGCTTTCTTT. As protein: CASNPGQGSPEAFF.

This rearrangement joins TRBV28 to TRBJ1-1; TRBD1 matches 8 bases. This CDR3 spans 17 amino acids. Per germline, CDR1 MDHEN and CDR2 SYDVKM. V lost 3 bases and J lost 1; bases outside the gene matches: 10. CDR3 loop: CASSLPRTGRRNTEAFF. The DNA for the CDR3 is TGTGCCAGCAGTTTGCCCAGGACAGGGCGGAGGAACACTGAAGCTTTCTTT.

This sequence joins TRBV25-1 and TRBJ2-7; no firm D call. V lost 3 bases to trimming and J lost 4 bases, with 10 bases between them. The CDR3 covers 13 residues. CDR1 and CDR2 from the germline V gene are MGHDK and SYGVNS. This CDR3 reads CASSDRSLYEQYF. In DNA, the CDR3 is TGTGCCAGCAGTGATCGGTCCTTATACGAGCAGTACTTC.

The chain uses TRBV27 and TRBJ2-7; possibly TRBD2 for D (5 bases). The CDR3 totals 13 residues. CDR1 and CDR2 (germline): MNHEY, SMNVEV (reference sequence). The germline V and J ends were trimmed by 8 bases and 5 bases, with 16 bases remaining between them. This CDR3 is CASGTRAGDEQYF. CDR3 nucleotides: TGTGCCAGCGGCACGAGGGCCGGAGACGAGCAGTACTTC.

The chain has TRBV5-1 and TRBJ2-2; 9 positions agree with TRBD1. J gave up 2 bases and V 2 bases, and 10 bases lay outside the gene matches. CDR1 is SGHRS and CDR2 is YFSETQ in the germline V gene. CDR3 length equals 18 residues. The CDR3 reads CASSLGTGLIKNTGELFF. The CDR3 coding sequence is TGCGCCAGCAGCTTAGGGACAGGGCTTATAAAAAACACCGGGGAGCTGTTTTTT.

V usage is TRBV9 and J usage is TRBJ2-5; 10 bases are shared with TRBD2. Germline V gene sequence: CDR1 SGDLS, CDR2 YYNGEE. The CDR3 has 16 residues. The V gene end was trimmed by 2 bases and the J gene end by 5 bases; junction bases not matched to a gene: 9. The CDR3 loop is CASSVSGGHSGETQYF. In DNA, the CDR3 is TGTGCCAGCAGCGTTAGCGGGGGGCACTCCGGGGAGACCCAGTACTTC. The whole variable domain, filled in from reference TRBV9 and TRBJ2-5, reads DSGVTQTPKHLITATGQRVTLRCSPRSGDLSVYWYQQSLDQGLQFLIQYYNGEERAKGNILERFSAQQFPDLHSELNLSSLELGDSALYFCASSVSGGHSGETQYFGPGTRLLVL.

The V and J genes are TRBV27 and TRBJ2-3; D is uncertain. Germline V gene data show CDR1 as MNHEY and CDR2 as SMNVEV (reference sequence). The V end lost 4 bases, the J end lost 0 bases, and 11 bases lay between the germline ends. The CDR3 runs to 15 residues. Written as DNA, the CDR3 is TGTGCCAGCAGTTCCCGTCGTACTAGCACAGATACGCAGTATTTT. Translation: CASSSRRTSTDTQYF.

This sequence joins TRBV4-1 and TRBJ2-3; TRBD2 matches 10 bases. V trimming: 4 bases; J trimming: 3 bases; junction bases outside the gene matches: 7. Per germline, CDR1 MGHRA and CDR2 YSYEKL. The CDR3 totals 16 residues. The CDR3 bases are TGCGCCAGCAGCCCTGTACTAGCGGGGTATACAGATACGCAGTATTTT. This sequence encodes CASSPVLAGYTDTQYF.

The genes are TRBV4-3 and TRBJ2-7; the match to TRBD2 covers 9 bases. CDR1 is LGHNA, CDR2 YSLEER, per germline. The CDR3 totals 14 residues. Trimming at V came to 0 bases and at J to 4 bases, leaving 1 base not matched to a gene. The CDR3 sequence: CASSQDSGGYEQYF. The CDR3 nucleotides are TGCGCCAGCAGCCAAGATAGCGGGGGTTACGAGCAGTACTTC.

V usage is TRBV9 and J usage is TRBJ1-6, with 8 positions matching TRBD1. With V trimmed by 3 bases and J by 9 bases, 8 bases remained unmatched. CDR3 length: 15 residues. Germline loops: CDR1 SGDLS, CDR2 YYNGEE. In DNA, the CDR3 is TGTGCCAGCAGCGCCGGACAGGGCCGAGGTTCACCCCTCCACTTT. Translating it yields CASSAGQGRGSPLHF.

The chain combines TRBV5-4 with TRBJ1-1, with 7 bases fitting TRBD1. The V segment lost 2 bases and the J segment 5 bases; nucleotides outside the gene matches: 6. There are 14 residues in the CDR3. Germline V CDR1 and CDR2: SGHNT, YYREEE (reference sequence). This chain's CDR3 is CASSFVDRATEAFF. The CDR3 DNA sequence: TGTGCCAGCAGCTTCGTAGACAGGGCGACTGAAGCTTTCTTT.

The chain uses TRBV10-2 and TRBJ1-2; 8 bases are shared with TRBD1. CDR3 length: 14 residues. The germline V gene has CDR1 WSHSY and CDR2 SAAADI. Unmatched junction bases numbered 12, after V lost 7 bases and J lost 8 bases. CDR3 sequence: CASTMDRDGSGYTF. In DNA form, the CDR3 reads TGCGCCAGCACCATGGACAGGGACGGGAGCGGCTACACCTTC.

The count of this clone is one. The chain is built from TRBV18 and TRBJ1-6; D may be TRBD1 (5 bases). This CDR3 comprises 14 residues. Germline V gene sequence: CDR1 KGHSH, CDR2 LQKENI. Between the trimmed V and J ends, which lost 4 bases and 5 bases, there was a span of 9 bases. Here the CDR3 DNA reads TGTGCCAGCTCACAAGGGGTCCATAATTCACCCCTCCACTTT. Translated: CASSQGVHNSPLHF.

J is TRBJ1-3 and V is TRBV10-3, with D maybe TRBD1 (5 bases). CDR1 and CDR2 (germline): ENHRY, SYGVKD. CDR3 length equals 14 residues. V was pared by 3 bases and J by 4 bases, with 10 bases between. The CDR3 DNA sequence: TGTGCCATCAGTGACGGGGGTGGAGGAAACACCATATATTTT. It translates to CAISDGGGGNTIYF.

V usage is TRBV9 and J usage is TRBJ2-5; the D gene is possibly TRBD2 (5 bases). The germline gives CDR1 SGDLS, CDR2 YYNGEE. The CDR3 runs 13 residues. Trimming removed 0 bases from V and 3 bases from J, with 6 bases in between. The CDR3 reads CASSVAREETQYF. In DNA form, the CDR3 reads TGTGCCAGCAGCGTAGCGAGGGAAGAGACCCAGTACTTC.

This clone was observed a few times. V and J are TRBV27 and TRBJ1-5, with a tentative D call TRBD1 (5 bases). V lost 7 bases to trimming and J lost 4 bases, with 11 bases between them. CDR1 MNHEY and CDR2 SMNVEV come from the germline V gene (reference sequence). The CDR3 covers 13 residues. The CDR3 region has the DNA TGTGCCAGCACGGGGGGTATTAATCAGCCCCAGCATTTT. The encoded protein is CASTGGINQPQHF.

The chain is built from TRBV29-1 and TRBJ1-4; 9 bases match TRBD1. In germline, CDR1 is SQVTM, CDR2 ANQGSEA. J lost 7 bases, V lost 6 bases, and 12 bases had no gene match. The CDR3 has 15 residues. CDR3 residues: CSVINTGGASEKLFF. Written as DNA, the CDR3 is TGCAGCGTCATAAATACAGGGGGCGCATCTGAAAAACTGTTTTTT.